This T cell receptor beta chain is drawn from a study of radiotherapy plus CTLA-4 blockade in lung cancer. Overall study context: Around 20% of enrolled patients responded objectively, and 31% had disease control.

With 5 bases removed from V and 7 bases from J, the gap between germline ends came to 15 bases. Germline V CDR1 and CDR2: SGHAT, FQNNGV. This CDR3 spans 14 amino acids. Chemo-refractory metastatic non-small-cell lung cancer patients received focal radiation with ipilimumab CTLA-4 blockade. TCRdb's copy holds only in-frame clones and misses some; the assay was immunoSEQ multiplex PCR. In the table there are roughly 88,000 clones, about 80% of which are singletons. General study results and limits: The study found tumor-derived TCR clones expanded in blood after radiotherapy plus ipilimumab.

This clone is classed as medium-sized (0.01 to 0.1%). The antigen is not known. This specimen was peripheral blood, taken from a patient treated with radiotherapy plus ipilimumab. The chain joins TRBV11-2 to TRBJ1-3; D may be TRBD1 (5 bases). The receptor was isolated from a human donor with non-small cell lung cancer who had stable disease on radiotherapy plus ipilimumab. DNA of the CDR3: TGTGCCAGCAGCCGTATAACCGAGGGGAACACCATATATTTT. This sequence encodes CASSRITEGNTIYF.